This TCR beta chain was identified in a study of blood T cell repertoires in COVID-19. Study context: The analysed material was cDNA or gDNA that came from T cells, B-cell-depleted T cells, or PBMCs.

In the original workflow: Estimation of nucleated cell counts relied on the amplification of reference gene primers. Assay: immunoSEQ multiplex PCR; the TCRdb copy retains only in-frame clones and omits some. The DNA gave D and trimming, while V, J and clone size come from that table. This table has under 250,000 clones, about 80% appearing once. Germline CDR1 ENHRY, CDR2 SYGVKD. There are 14 residues in the CDR3. Trimming cost V 10 bases and J 4 bases; bases outside gene matches: 11. Cohorts were determined from participant-reported clinical history. Within the 2 weeks before study entry, each person in the exposed group met a COVID-19 case.

The rearrangement joins TRBV10-3 to TRBJ2-7; 9 nucleotides agree with TRBD1. This TCR was recovered from a woman aged 50 to 65 who had been exposed to COVID-19. What was sequenced was PBMCs or T cells enriched from blood (not recorded which). The chain's CDR3 is CATPLRTGVYEQYF. DNA for the CDR3: TGTGCCACCCCCCTCCGGACAGGGGTTTACGAGCAGTACTTC.